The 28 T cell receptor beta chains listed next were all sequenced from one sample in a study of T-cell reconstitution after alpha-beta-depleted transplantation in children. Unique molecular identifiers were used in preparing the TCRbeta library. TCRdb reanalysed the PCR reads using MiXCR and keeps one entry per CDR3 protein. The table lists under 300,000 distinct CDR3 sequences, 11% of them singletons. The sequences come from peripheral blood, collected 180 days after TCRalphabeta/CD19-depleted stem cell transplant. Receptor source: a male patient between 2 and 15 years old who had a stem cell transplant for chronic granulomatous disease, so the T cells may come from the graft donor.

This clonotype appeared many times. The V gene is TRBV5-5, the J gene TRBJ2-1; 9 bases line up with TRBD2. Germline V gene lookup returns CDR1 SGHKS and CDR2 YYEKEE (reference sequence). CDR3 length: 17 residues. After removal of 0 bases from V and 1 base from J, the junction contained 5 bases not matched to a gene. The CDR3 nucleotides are TGTGCCAGCAGCTTGGCCCCTAGCGGGGTTTCCTACAATGAGCAGTTCTTC. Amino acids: CASSLAPSGVSYNEQFF.

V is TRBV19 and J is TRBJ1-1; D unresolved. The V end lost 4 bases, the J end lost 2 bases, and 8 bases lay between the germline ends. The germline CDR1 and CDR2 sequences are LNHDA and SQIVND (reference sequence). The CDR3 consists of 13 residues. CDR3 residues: CASSTDSNTEAFF. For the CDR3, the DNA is TGTGCCAGTAGTACGGACTCAAACACTGAAGCTTTCTTT.

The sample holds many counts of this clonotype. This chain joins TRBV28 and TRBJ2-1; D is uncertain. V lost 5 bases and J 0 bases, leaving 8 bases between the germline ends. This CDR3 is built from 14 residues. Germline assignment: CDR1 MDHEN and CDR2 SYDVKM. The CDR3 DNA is TGTGCCAGCAGTCCTCACACCTCCTACAATGAGCAGTTCTTC. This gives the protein CASSPHTSYNEQFF.

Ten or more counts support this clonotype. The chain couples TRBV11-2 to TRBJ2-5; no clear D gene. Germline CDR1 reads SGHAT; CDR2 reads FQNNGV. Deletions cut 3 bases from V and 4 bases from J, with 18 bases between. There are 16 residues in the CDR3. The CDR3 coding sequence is TGTGCCAGCAGCTTCGGGCGAGGTCCCCCCCTAGAGACCCAGTACTTC. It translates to CASSFGRGPPLETQYF. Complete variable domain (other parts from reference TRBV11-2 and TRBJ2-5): EAGVAQSPRYKIIEKRQSVAFWCNPISGHATLYWYQQILGQGPKLLIQFQNNGVVDDSQLPKDRFSAERLKGVDSTLKIQPAKLEDSAVYLCASSFGRGPPLETQYFGPGTRLLVL.

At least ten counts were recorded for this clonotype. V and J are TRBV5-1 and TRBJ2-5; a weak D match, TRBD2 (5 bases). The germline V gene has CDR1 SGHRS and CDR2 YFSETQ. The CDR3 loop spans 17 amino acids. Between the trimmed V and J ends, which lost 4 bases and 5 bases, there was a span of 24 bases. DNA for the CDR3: TGCGCCAGCAGCGTCGGATGGGCCGGGGAACAAAGGGAGACCCAGTACTTC. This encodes CASSVGWAGEQRETQYF.

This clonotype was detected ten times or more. The CDR3 region has the DNA TGTGCCAGCAGCCACGCCCCGGACTATAATTCACCCCTCCACTTT. This sequence encodes CASSHAPDYNSPLHF. This chain connects TRBV9 to TRBJ1-6; D call uncertain. Germline CDR1 reads SGDLS; CDR2 reads YYNGEE. This CDR3 has 15 residues. V was shortened by 4 bases and J by 3 bases, with 11 bases between the two germline ends.

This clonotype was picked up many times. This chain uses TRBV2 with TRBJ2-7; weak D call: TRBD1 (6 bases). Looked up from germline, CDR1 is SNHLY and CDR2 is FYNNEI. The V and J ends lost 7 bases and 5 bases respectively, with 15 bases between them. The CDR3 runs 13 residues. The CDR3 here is CASIDLDRNEQYF. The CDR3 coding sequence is TGTGCCAGCATCGACCTGGACAGAAACGAGCAGTACTTC.

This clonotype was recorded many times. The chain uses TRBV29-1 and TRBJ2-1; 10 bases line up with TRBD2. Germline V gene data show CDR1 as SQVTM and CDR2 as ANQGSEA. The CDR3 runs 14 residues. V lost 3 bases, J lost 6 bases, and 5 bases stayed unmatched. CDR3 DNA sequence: TGCAGCGTTGAGCCCAGCGGGGGGGCCAATGAGCAGTTCTTC. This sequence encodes CSVEPSGGANEQFF.

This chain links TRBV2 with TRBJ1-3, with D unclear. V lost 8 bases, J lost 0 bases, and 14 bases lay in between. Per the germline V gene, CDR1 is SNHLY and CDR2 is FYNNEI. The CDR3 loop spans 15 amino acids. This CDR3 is CASGGTDYSGNTIYF. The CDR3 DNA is TGTGCCAGCGGAGGTACAGACTACTCTGGAAACACCATATATTTT.

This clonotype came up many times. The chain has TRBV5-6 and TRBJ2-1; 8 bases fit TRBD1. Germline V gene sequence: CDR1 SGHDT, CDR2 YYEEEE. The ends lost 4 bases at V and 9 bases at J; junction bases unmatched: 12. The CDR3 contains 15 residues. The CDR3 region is CASSPIGQGVGEQFF. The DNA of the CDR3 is TGTGCCAGCAGCCCTATCGGACAGGGAGTTGGTGAGCAGTTCTTC.

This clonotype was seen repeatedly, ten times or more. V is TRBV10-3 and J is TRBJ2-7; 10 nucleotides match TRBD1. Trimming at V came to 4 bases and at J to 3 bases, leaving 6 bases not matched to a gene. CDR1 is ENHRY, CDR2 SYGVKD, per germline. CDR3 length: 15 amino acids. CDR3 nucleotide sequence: TGTGCCATCAGTGCCCGGACAGGGGGAATCTACGAGCAGTACTTC. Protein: CAISARTGGIYEQYF.

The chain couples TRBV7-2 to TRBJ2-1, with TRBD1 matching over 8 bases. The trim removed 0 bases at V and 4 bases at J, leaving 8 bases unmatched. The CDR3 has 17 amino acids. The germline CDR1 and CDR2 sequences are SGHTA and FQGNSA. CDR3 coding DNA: TGTGCCAGCAGCTTAGCTTTCAGGGGGCGCAATTACAATGAGCAGTTCTTC. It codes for CASSLAFRGRNYNEQFF.

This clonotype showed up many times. Written as DNA, the CDR3 is TGTGCCAGCAGCTTGGGGGGGGCCAAAAACATTCAGTACTTC. Translating gives CASSLGGAKNIQYF. The chain employs TRBV5-6 and TRBJ2-4, with D possibly called TRBD1 or TRBD2 (5 bases each). With 0 bases removed from V and 1 base from J, the gap between germline ends came to 5 bases. This CDR3 spans 14 amino acids. Germline V gene sequence: CDR1 SGHDT, CDR2 YYEEEE. Using reference TRBV5-6 and TRBJ2-4 for the parts outside the CDR3, the full variable domain is DAGVTQSPTHLIKTRGQQVTLRCSPKSGHDTVSWYQQALGQGPQFIFQYYEEEERQRGNFPDRFSGHQFPNYSSELNVNALLLGDSALYLCASSLGGAKNIQYFGAGTRLSVL.

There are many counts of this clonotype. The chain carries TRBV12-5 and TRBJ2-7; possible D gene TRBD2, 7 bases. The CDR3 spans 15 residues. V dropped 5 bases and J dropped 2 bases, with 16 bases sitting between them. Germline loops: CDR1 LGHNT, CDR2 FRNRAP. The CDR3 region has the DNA TGTGCTAGTGGTCCCATCGGGGGGCACACCTACGAGCAGTACTTC. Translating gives CASGPIGGHTYEQYF.

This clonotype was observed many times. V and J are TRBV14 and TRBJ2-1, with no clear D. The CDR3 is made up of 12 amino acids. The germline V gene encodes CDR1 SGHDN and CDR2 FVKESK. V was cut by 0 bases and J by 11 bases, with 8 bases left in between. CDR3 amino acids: CASSQDSLQQFF. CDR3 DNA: TGTGCCAGCAGCCAAGATTCCCTACAGCAGTTCTTC.

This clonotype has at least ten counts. The CDR3 DNA sequence: TGTGCCAGCAGCTTACATCCACAGGCTTCCTACGAGCAGTACTTC. Amino acid sequence: CASSLHPQASYEQYF. The chain recombines TRBV7-2 with TRBJ2-7; the D gene is possibly TRBD1 (5 bases). CDR1 and CDR2 (germline): SGHTA, FQGNSA. This CDR3 region has 15 residues. V lost 2 bases, J lost 1 base, and 12 bases lay in between.

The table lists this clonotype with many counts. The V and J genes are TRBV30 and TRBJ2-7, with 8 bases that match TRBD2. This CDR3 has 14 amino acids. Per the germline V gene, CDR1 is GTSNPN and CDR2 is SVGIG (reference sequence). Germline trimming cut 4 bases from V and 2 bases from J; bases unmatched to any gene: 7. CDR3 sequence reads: CAWTRGLAAYEQYF. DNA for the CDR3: TGTGCCTGGACTAGAGGACTAGCAGCCTACGAGCAGTACTTC. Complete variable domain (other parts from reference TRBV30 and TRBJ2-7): SQTIHQWPATLVQPVGSPLSLECTVEGTSNPNLYWYRQAAGRGLQLLFYSVGIGQISSEVPQNLSASRPQDRQFILSSKKLLLSDSGFYLCAWTRGLAAYEQYFGPGTRLTVT.

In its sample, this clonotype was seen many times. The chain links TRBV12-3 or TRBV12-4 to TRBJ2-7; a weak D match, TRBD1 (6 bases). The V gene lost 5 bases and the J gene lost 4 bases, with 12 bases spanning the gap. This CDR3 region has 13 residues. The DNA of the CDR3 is TGTGCCAGCAGTCTATGGACAGAGTACGAGCAGTACTTC. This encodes CASSLWTEYEQYF.

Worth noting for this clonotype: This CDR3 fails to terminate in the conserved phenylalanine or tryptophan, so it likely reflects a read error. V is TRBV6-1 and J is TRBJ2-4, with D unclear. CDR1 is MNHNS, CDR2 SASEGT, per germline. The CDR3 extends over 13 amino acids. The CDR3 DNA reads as TGTACCAGCACAGACTTAGCCAAAAACATTCAGTACCTC. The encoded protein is CTSTDLAKNIQYL.

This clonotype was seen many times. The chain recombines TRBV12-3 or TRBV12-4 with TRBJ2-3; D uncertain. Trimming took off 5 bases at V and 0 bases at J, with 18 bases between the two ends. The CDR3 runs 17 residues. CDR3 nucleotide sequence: TGTGCCAGCAGTACCGACGCAGCGCGTCCTAGCACAGATACGCAGTATTTT. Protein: CASSTDAARPSTDTQYF.

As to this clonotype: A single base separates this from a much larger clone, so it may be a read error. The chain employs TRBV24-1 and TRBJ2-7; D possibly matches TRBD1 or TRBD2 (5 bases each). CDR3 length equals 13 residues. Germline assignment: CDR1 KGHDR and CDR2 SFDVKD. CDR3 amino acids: CSTSTRDAYEQYF. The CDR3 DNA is TGTTCCACCAGTACCAGGGACGCCTACGAGCAGTACTTC.

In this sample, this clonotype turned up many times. The CDR3 protein is CASSLGSGGSQPQHF. CDR3 DNA sequence: TGCGCCAGCAGCTTGGGTTCCGGGGGCAGTCAGCCCCAGCATTTT. The genes are TRBV5-1 and TRBJ1-5; weak D call: TRBD1 (6 bases). The V end lost 0 bases, the J end lost 6 bases, and 13 bases lay between the germline ends. Germline V gives CDR1 SGHRS, CDR2 YFSETQ. This CDR3 has 15 amino acids.

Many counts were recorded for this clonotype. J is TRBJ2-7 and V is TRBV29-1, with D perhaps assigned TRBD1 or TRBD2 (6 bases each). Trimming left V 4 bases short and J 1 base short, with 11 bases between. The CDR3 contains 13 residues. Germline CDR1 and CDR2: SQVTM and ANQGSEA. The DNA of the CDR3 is TGCAGCGTTGGAGGGGGGAGATCCTACGAGCAGTACTTC. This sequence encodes CSVGGGRSYEQYF.

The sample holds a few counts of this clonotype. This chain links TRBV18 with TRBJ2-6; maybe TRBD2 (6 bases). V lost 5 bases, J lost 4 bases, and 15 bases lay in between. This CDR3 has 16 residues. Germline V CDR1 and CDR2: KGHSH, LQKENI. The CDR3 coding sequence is TGTGCCAGCTCAGCGAATGCGGGGCAGGGGGCCAACGTCCTGACTTTC. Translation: CASSANAGQGANVLTF.

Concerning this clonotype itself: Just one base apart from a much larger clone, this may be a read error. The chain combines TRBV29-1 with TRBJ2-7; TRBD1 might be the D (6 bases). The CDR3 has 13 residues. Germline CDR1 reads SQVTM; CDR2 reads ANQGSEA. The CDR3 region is CGVERDNPYEQYF. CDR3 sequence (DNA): TGCGGCGTTGAAAGGGACAATCCCTACGAGCAGTACTTC.

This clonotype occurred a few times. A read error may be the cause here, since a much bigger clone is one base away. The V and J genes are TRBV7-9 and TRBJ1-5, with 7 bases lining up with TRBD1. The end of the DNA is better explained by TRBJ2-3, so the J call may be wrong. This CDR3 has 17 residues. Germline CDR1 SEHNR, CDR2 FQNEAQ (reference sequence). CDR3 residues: CASSFAQGEYSNQPQYF. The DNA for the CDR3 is TGTGCCAGCAGCTTCGCCCAGGGGGAGTATAGCAATCAGCCCCAGTATTTT.

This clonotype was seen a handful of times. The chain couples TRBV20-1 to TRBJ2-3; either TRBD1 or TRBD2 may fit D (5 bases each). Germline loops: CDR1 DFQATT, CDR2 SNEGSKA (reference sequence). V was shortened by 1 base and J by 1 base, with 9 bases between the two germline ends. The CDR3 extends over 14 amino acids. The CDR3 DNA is TGCAGTGCTAGAGGGGGGACCCGCACAGATACGCAGTATTTT. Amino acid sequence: CSARGGTRTDTQYF.

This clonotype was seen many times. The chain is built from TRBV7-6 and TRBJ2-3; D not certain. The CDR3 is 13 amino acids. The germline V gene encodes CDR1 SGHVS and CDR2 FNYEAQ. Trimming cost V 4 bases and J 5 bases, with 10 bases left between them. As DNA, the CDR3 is TGTGCCAGCAGCTCCCGTCTGGGAGATACGCAGTATTTT. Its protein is CASSSRLGDTQYF.